The source of this T cell receptor beta chain is a study of T-cell reconstitution after alpha-beta-depleted transplantation in children. Study-wide results and limits: Diversity of TCRbeta at day 60 was high in some patients, arising from surviving recipient T cells and thymic progenitors. Where alpha-beta T cells came from about two months after transplant was reportedly several hundred expanded graft clones. T-cell counts and diversity at one year following transplant were attributed mainly to newly produced T cells.

Unique molecular identifiers were incorporated into the prepared TCRbeta library. TCRdb reprocessed the PCR reads via MiXCR and lists one record per CDR3 protein. The data contain more than 300,000 distinct CDR3 sequences, about a sixth of them seen just once; the ten biggest clones take up around 43%. With regard to this clonotype: Its antigen is not known.

The V gene lost 6 bases and the J gene lost 2 bases, with 14 bases spanning the gap. Germline V gene lookup returns CDR1 MNHNS and CDR2 SASEGT. This CDR3 has 15 amino acids. This sequence was found in a male patient aged 2 to 10 who had a stem cell transplant for acute lymphoblastic leukemia, so the T cells may come from the graft donor. The specimen comprised PBMCs, mostly from graft donor cells, sampled 360 days after TCRalphabeta/CD19-depleted stem cell transplant. J is TRBJ1-5 and V is TRBV6-1; tentatively, D is TRBD1 (6 bases). The CDR3 nucleotides read TGTGCCAGCAGCCCGAGGGGGATTGGCAATCAGCCCCAGCATTTT. Encoded protein: CASSPRGIGNQPQHF.